This T cell receptor beta chain was observed in a study of blood T cell repertoires in COVID-19. In the study overall: In each case, the material was cDNA or gDNA derived from T cells, B-cell-depleted T cells, or PBMCs.

The table came from immunoSEQ multiplex PCR; TCRdb's copy has only in-frame clones and leaves some out. Among around 270,000 clones listed, about nine tenths were seen once. This clone was counted only a few times. The CDR3 is 12 amino acids. Germline values: CDR1 SGHVS, CDR2 FQNEAQ. The material sequenced was peripheral blood. This sequence joins TRBV7-8 and TRBJ2-3; D might be TRBD2 (7 bases). The TCR was taken from a man in his sixties who had recovered from COVID-19. CDR3 coding DNA: TGTGCGGGGGGGCGAGACACAGATACGCAGTATTTT. Amino acids: CAGGRDTDTQYF.